The 3 T cell receptor beta chains below were found in one sample sequenced in a study of Ad26.COV2.S vaccination and SARS-CoV-2 variants. Noted treatment: roughly 18 received Ad26.COV2.S at low or high dose, single or two shots; roughly 5 received placebo; per-sample allocation not given. Following the first vaccine or placebo injection, samples were taken on day 63. Profiled with immunoSEQ multiplex PCR; TCRdb holds only in-frame clones, not every one. The table includes around 500,000 clones, 80% to 90% detected once. The input for sequencing was peripheral blood, taken in a trial of Ad26.COV2.S vaccine versus placebo. The receptors were sampled from a person aged 18-60 years who received the Ad26.COV2.S COVID-19 vaccine or a placebo.

This clone was recorded once. CDR3 in DNA: TGTGCCAGCAGTTACCTGGCAGGGGGCGGCACCGGGGAGCTGTTTTTT. It translates to CASSYLAGGGTGELFF. The chain joins TRBV6-5 to TRBJ2-2, with TRBD1 matching over 8 bases. CDR3 length: 16 amino acids. V dropped 2 bases and J dropped 4; count of bases not matched to a gene: 6. Germline CDR1 reads MNHEY; CDR2 reads SVGAGI.

This chain uses TRBV6-1 with TRBJ1-2; 9 nucleotides match TRBD1. This CDR3 has 14 residues. V dropped 3 bases and J dropped 4; count of bases not matched to a gene: 3. CDR1 is MNHNS and CDR2 is SASEGT in the germline V gene. The CDR3, as DNA: TGTGCCAGCAGTGAGATGGACAGGGGCTATGGCTACACCTTC. This translates into CASSEMDRGYGYTF.

The rearrangement uses TRBV29-1 and TRBJ2-3; TRBD2 matches 11 bases. The CDR3 extends over 16 amino acids. Germline V gene sequence: CDR1 SQVTM, CDR2 ANQGSEA. Trimming removed 1 base from V and 2 bases from J; junction bases left unmatched: 5. This CDR3 is CSVEGLAGGFTDTQYF. In nucleotides, the CDR3 is TGCAGCGTTGAAGGCTTAGCGGGAGGGTTCACAGATACGCAGTATTTT.